Following are 12 T cell receptor beta chains from one sample sequenced in a study of T cells in Graves' hyperthyroidism and ophthalmopathy. There were TCR beta CDR3 regions amplified from RNA transcripts. A first-round RT-PCR of the TCR CDR3 used the HTBI primer set. Each CDR3 protein is one row after TCRdb ran MiXCR on the multiplex PCR reads. The table has 700,000 or so distinct CDR3 sequences, over 15% seen once. Sequenced: blood. The receptors stem from a man aged 18-30 years with Graves' hyperthyroidism.

A word on this clonotype: This may come from a read error, since a much larger clone is one base off. The chain recombines TRBV11-1 with TRBJ2-7; D is uncertain. In germline, CDR1 is SGHAT, CDR2 FQDESV (reference sequence). This CDR3 spans 12 amino acids. The germline V and J ends were trimmed by 5 bases and 3 bases, with 8 bases remaining between them. The chain's CDR3 is CASSATLYEQYF. The CDR3 nucleotides are TGTGCCAGCAGCGCGACCCTCTACGAGCAGTACTTC.

The chain couples TRBV27 to TRBJ1-6; 9 positions match TRBD1. The V gene end was trimmed by 4 bases and the J gene end by 8 bases; junction bases not matched to a gene: 3. There are 14 residues in the CDR3. In germline, CDR1 is MNHEY, CDR2 SMNVEV (reference sequence). Written as DNA, the CDR3 is TGTGCCAGCAGTTATTGGACAGGGGATTCACCCCTCCACTTT. This encodes CASSYWTGDSPLHF.

The J gene is TRBJ2-1, the V gene TRBV7-3; D possibly matches TRBD1 or TRBD2 (5 bases each). Per the germline V gene, CDR1 is SGHTA and CDR2 is FQGTGA. The CDR3 runs 16 residues. Trimming stripped 5 bases from V and 2 bases from J, with 16 bases between. CDR3 nucleotides: TGTGCCAGCAGCCCTGTTGGGGGAGCCCCCTACAATGAGCAGTTCTTC. As protein: CASSPVGGAPYNEQFF.

This CDR3 reads CAIRDDRKYNEQFF. CDR3 sequence (DNA): TGTGCCATCAGGGACGACAGAAAGTACAATGAGCAGTTCTTC. The rearrangement uses TRBV10-3 and TRBJ2-1, with D possibly being TRBD1 (5 bases). The V gene's germline CDR1 is ENHRY and CDR2 SYGVKD. The V end lost 6 bases, the J end lost 4 bases, and 13 bases lay between the germline ends. CDR3 size: 14 residues.

This clonotype was detected a few times. V and J are TRBV6-1 and TRBJ2-7; no definite D call. CDR1 is MNHNS and CDR2 is SASEGT in the germline V gene. This CDR3 spans 13 amino acids. V was trimmed by 8 bases and J by 1 base, leaving 12 bases between them. For the CDR3, the DNA is TGTGCCAGCGGTATCGACCCTTCCTACGAGCAGTACTTC. The encoded protein is CASGIDPSYEQYF.

With regard to this clonotype: A read error may be the cause here, since a much bigger clone is one base away. As the CDR3 is not closed by the conserved phenylalanine or tryptophan, this likely results from a read error. The V and J genes are TRBV28 and TRBJ2-1; tentatively, D is TRBD2 (5 bases). CDR3 length: 14 amino acids. V was pared by 7 bases and J by 3 bases, with 13 bases between. CDR1 is MDHEN, CDR2 SYDVKM, per germline. CDR3 amino acids: CASMRLSFYNEQFY. The DNA for the CDR3 is TGTGCCAGCATGAGACTATCCTTCTACAATGAGCAGTTCTAC.

This clonotype was observed at least ten times. V usage is TRBV28 and J usage is TRBJ1-1, with D possibly matching TRBD1 (6 bases). V shed 1 base and J shed 0 bases, with 9 bases lying between them. This CDR3 is 15 amino acids long. Germline V gene lookup returns CDR1 MDHEN and CDR2 SYDVKM. CDR3 DNA: TGTGCCAGCAGTTTATTGGGACAAATGAACACTGAAGCTTTCTTT. The encoded protein is CASSLLGQMNTEAFF.

The chain couples TRBV7-2 to TRBJ2-5; 13 nucleotides agree with TRBD2. The CDR3 is made up of 17 amino acids. The germline V gene has CDR1 SGHTA and CDR2 FQGNSA. V was pared by 5 bases and J by 5 bases, with 11 bases of the junction left unmatched. The CDR3 DNA reads TGTGCCAGCAGCCTCGGACTAGCGGGAGCCTATTCGGAGACCCAGTACTTC. This gives the protein CASSLGLAGAYSETQYF.

This clonotype appeared many times. The gene calls are TRBV29-1 and TRBJ2-5; D unresolved. Germline V lookup: CDR1 SQVTM, CDR2 ANQGSEA. Trimming left V 2 bases short and J 2 bases short, with 9 bases between. This CDR3 spans 13 amino acids. CDR3 sequence: CSVEWTEQETQYF. For the CDR3, the DNA is TGCAGCGTTGAATGGACGGAGCAAGAGACCCAGTACTTC. The entire variable domain, with the rest obtained from reference TRBV29-1 and TRBJ2-5, is as follows: SAVISQKPSRDICQRGTSLTIQCQVDSQVTMMFWYRQQPGQSLTLIATANQGSEATYESGFVIDKFPISRPNLTFSTLTVSNMSPEDSSIYLCSVEWTEQETQYFGPGTRLLVL.

This clonotype was detected a few times. The genes are TRBV28 and TRBJ1-5; no clear D. CDR1 and CDR2 from the germline V gene are MDHEN and SYDVKM. The germline V and J ends were trimmed by 3 bases and 5 bases, with 11 bases remaining between them. The CDR3 runs 14 residues. CDR3 region: CASSFPGKYQPQHF. The CDR3 DNA reads as TGTGCCAGCAGTTTCCCTGGGAAGTATCAGCCCCAGCATTTT.

This clonotype came up a few times. J is TRBJ1-5 and V is TRBV7-9; no firm D call. Between the trimmed V and J ends, which lost 10 bases and 5 bases, there was a span of 21 bases. Germline V gene lookup returns CDR1 SEHNR and CDR2 FQNEAQ (reference sequence). This CDR3 contains 15 residues. CDR3 DNA: TGTGCCACCCAAAAAGGCGCAGGAAAAGATCAGCCCCAGCATTTT. This gives the protein CATQKGAGKDQPQHF.

The J gene is TRBJ1-2, the V gene TRBV20-1, with D unresolved. The germline V gene has CDR1 DFQATT and CDR2 SNEGSKA (reference sequence). V shed 3 bases and J shed 0 bases, with 11 bases lying between them. This CDR3 comprises 14 residues. As DNA, the CDR3 is TGCAGTGCTAGTATGTTGGGAACTAACTATGGCTACACCTTC. This translates into CSASMLGTNYGYTF.